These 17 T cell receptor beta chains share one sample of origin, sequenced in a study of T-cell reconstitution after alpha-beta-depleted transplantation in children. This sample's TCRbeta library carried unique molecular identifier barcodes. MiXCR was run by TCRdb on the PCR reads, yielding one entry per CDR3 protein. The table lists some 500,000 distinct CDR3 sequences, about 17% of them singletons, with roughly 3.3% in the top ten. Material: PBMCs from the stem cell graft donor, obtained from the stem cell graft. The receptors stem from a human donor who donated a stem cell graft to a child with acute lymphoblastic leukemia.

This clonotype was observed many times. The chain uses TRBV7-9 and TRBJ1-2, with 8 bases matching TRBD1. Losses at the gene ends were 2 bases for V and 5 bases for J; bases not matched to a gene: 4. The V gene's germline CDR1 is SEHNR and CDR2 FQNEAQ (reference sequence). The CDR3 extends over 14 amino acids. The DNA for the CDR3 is TGTGCCAGCAGCTTACAGGGGGCGGAGTATGGCTACACCTTC. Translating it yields CASSLQGAEYGYTF.

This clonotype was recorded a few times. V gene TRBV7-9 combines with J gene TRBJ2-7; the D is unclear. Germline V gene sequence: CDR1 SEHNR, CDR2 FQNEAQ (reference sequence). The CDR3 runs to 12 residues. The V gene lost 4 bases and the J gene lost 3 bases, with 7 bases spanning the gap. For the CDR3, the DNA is TGTGCCAGCAGCTCACTGTTCTACGAGCAGTACTTC. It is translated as CASSSLFYEQYF.

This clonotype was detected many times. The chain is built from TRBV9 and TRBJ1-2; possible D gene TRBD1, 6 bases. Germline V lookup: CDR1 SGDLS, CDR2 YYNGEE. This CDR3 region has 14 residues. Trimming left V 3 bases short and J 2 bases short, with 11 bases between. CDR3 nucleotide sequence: TGTGCCAGCAGCGCCACAGGGTCCAACTATGGCTACACCTTC. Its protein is CASSATGSNYGYTF.

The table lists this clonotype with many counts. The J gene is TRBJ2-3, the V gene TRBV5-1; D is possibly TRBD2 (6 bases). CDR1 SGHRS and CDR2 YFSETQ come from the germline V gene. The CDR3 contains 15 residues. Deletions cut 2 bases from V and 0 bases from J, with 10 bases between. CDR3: CASSFGGASTDTQYF. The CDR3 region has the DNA TGCGCCAGCAGCTTCGGCGGGGCTAGCACAGATACGCAGTATTTT.

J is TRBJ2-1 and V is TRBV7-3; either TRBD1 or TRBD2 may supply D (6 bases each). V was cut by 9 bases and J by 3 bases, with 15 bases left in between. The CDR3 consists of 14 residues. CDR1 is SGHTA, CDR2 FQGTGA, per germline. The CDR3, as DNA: TGTGCCAGTTCCGACGAGGGGGGCTACAATGAGCAGTTCTTC. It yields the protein CASSDEGGYNEQFF.

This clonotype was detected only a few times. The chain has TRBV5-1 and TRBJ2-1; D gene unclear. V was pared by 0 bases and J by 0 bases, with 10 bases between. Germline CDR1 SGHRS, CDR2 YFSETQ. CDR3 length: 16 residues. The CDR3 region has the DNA TGCGCCAGCAGCTTGGGGGCCGCCAGCTCCTACAATGAGCAGTTCTTC. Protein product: CASSLGAASSYNEQFF.

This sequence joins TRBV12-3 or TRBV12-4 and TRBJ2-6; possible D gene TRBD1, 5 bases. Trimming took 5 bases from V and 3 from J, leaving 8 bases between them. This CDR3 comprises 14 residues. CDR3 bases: TGTGCCAGCAGTCCAGGGTTTGGGGCCAACGTCCTGACTTTC. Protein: CASSPGFGANVLTF.

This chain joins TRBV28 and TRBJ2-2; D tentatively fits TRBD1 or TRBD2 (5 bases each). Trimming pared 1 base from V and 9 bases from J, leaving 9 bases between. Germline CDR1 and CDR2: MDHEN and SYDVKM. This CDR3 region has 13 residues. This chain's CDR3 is CASSLSGTRELFF. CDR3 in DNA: TGTGCCAGCAGTTTATCGGGGACCAGGGAGCTGTTTTTT.

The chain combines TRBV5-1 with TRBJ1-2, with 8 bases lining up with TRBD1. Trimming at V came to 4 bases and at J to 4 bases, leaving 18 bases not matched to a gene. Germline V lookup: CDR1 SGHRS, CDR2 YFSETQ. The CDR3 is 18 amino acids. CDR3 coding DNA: TGCGCCAGCAGCGTGGGGGGGACAGGCGGACATAGTTCCTATGGCTACACCTTC. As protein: CASSVGGTGGHSSYGYTF. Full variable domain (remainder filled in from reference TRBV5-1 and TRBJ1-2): KAGVTQTPRYLIKTRGQQVTLSCSPISGHRSVSWYQQTPGQGLQFLFEYFSETQRNKGNFPGRFSGRQFSNSRSEMNVSTLELGDSALYLCASSVGGTGGHSSYGYTFGSGTRLTVV.

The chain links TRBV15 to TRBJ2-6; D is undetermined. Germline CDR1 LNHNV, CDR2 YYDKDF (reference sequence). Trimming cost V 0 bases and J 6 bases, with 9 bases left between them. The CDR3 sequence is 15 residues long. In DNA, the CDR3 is TGTGCCACCAGCAGAGACACCACGTCGGCCAACGTCCTGACTTTC. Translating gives CATSRDTTSANVLTF.

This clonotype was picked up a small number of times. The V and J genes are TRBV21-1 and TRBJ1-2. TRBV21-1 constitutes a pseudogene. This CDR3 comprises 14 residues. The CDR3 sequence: CASSTGQGGPGYTF. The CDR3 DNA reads TGTGCCAGCAGCACAGGACAGGGAGGGCCTGGCTACACCTTC.

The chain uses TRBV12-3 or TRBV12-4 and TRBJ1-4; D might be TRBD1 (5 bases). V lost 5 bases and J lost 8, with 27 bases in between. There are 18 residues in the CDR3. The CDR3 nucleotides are TGTGCCAGCAGTCCGGGGCCTAAGGGGCAGAATCGTCCCGAAAAACTGTTTTTT. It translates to CASSPGPKGQNRPEKLFF.

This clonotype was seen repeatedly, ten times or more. CDR3 nucleotide sequence: TGTGCCAGCAGCCATGAAATAAACAGCGCCGGGGAGCTGTTTTTT. As protein: CASSHEINSAGELFF. The genes are TRBV5-8 and TRBJ2-2; D uncertain. Germline V gene data show CDR1 as SGHTS and CDR2 as YDEGEE. V was pared by 4 bases and J by 6 bases, with 16 bases between. CDR3 length: 15 amino acids.

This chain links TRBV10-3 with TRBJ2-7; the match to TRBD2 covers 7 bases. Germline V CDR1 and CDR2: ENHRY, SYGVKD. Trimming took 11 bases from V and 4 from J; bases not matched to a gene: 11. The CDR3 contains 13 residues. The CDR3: CAAGEGEWYEQYF. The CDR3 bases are TGTGCCGCCGGGGAGGGAGAGTGGTACGAGCAGTACTTC.

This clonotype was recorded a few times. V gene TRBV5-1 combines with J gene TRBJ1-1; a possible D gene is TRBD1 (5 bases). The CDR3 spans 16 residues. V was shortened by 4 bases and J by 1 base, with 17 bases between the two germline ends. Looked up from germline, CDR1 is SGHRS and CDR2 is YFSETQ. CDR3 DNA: TGCGCCAGCAGCGCCAGGTCAGGGTCAAGGAACACTGAAGCTTTCTTT. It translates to CASSARSGSRNTEAFF.

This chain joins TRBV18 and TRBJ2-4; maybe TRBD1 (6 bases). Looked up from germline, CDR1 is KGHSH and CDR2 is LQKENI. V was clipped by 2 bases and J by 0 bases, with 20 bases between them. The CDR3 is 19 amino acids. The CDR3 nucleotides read TGTGCCAGCTCACCAAAGCCAGGGACATACGTTAGAGCCAAAAACATTCAGTACTTC. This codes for CASSPKPGTYVRAKNIQYF. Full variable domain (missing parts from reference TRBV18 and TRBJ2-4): NAGVMQNPRHLVRRRGQEARLRCSPMKGHSHVYWYRQLPEEGLKFMVYLQKENIIDESGMPKERFSAEFPKEGPSILRIQQVVRGDSAAYFCASSPKPGTYVRAKNIQYFGAGTRLSVL.

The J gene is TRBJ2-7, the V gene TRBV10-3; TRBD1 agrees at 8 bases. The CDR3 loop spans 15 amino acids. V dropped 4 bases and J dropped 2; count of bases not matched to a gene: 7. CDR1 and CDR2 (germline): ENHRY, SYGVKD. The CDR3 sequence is CAISGGTGEAYEQYF. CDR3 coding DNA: TGTGCCATCAGTGGTGGGACAGGCGAAGCCTACGAGCAGTACTTC.